This entry lists 27 T cell receptor beta chains sequenced from one sample in a study of T cells in Graves' hyperthyroidism and ophthalmopathy. RNA transcripts gave rise to amplified TCR beta CDR3 regions. The HTBI set primed first-round TCR CDR3 RT-PCR. TCRdb reprocessed the multiplex PCR reads via MiXCR and lists one record per CDR3 protein. The profile shows roughly 420,000 distinct CDR3 sequences, 15% to 19% of them singletons. Sequenced sample: blood. Receptors originate from a woman aged 18-29 years with Graves' hyperthyroidism.

The chain joins TRBV3-1 to TRBJ2-3; 7 nucleotides agree with TRBD2. The CDR3 loop spans 16 amino acids. V shed 2 bases, J shed 3 bases, and the junction held 8 bases outside the gene matches. Germline CDR1 is LGHDT and CDR2 is YNNKEL (reference sequence). The CDR3 is CASSQKAGRGTDTQYF. For the CDR3, the DNA is TGTGCCAGCAGCCAAAAAGCGGGACGGGGTACAGATACGCAGTATTTT.

This clonotype was observed a few times. The chain has TRBV14 and TRBJ1-1; TRBD1 matches 7 bases. Germline-derived CDR1 and CDR2 are SGHDN and FVKESK. Unmatched junction bases numbered 14, after V lost 1 base and J lost 3 bases. The CDR3 is 18 amino acids. CDR3 in amino acids: CASSQVADRVEEDTEAFF. The CDR3 coding sequence is TGTGCCAGCAGCCAAGTAGCCGACAGGGTAGAGGAGGACACTGAAGCTTTCTTT.

This clonotype was observed at least ten times. The chain has TRBV12-3 or TRBV12-4 and TRBJ2-6; D may be TRBD1 (6 bases). The V end lost 5 bases, the J end lost 4 bases, and 21 bases lay between the germline ends. The CDR3 runs 18 residues. CDR3 coding DNA: TGTGCCAGCAGTCATACAGGGTCCGGGGCTGTGGGGGCCAACGTCCTGACTTTC. This codes for CASSHTGSGAVGANVLTF.

This clonotype appeared a few times. CDR3 region: CASTASGGPGNEQFF. CDR3 nucleotides: TGTGCCAGCACCGCGTCCGGGGGTCCGGGGAATGAGCAGTTCTTC. The rearrangement uses TRBV9 and TRBJ2-1; TRBD2 might be the D (6 bases). Germline V CDR1 and CDR2: SGDLS, YYNGEE. This CDR3 region has 15 residues. Trimming took off 6 bases at V and 7 bases at J, with 20 bases between the two ends.

This clonotype was detected ten times or more. The chain uses TRBV7-9 and TRBJ1-1; 9 bases are shared with TRBD1. There are 12 residues in the CDR3. CDR1 and CDR2 (germline): SEHNR, FQNEAQ (reference sequence). V gave up 4 bases and J gave up 10 bases; unmatched junction bases: 4. The CDR3 sequence: CASSYGTGTAFF. CDR3 nucleotides: TGTGCCAGCAGCTACGGGACAGGGACAGCTTTCTTT. The variable domain in full, completed from reference TRBV7-9 and TRBJ1-1, reads DTGVSQNPRHKITKRGQNVTFRCDPISEHNRLYWYRQTLGQGPEFLTYFQNEAQLEKSRLLSDRFSAERPKGSFSTLEIQRTEQGDSAMYLCASSYGTGTAFFGQGTRLTVV.

This chain connects TRBV6-1 to TRBJ2-1, with 9 positions matching TRBD1. CDR3 length equals 16 residues. Germline CDR1 reads MNHNS; CDR2 reads SASEGT. V trimming: 5 bases; J trimming: 7 bases; junction bases outside the gene matches: 12. CDR3 nucleotides: TGTGCCAGCAGTAGCCCCCGGACAGGGGTGGGGAATGAGCAGTTCTTC. Translating gives CASSSPRTGVGNEQFF.

The rearrangement uses TRBV20-1 and TRBJ2-7, with D possibly being TRBD1 or TRBD2 (5 bases each). V lost 6 bases and J lost 6, with 21 bases in between. Germline V gene sequence: CDR1 DFQATT, CDR2 SNEGSKA (reference sequence). CDR3 length equals 14 residues. CDR3 DNA sequence: TGCAGTGCAGGGACCGGGGCAGAAGCCCGCGAGCAGTACTTC. It yields the protein CSAGTGAEAREQYF.

This clonotype has just a few counts. The chain recombines TRBV9 with TRBJ2-3; D might be TRBD2 (6 bases). Germline values: CDR1 SGDLS, CDR2 YYNGEE. V gave up 0 bases and J gave up 6 bases, with 17 bases separating them. This CDR3 is built from 16 residues. CDR3 protein: CASSVEVADAPDTQYF. CDR3 coding DNA: TGTGCCAGCAGCGTAGAGGTAGCGGACGCCCCGGATACGCAGTATTTT.

This clonotype has at least ten counts. The chain couples TRBV3-1 to TRBJ2-7; TRBD2 matches 10 bases. Losses at the gene ends were 1 base for V and 3 bases for J; bases not matched to a gene: 3. In germline, CDR1 is LGHDT, CDR2 YNNKEL (reference sequence). The CDR3 runs to 15 residues. In DNA form, the CDR3 reads TGTGCCAGCAGCCAAGGAACTAGCGGGATCTACGAGCAGTACTTC. It encodes CASSQGTSGIYEQYF.

The chain couples TRBV4-2 to TRBJ1-2; D remains ambiguous. Germline V gene sequence: CDR1 LGHNA, CDR2 YNFKEQ. Trimming removed 4 bases at V and 5 bases at J, with 17 bases between. This CDR3 comprises 15 residues. The CDR3 DNA reads as TGTGCCAGCAGCCGTTCGGGTGGGGATGGGTATGGCTACACCTTC. Its translation: CASSRSGGDGYGYTF.

This clonotype was detected only a few times. The chain has TRBV6-1 and TRBJ2-6; 7 nucleotides match TRBD2. Trimming cost V 5 bases and J 1 base; bases outside gene matches: 5. This CDR3 is 16 amino acids long. The germline gives CDR1 MNHNS, CDR2 SASEGT. The DNA of the CDR3 is TGTGCCAGCAGTCCAGACGGGGGGTCTGGGGCCAACGTCCTGACTTTC. Protein: CASSPDGGSGANVLTF.

This clonotype showed up many times. This chain uses TRBV11-2 with TRBJ1-1; D not certain. Germline assignment: CDR1 SGHAT and CDR2 FQNNGV. The CDR3 has 15 amino acids. Trimming removed 0 bases at V and 3 bases at J, with 11 bases between. The CDR3: CASSLDIGGYTEAFF. The CDR3 coding sequence is TGTGCCAGCAGCTTAGATATCGGCGGCTACACTGAAGCTTTCTTT. Full variable domain (remainder filled in from reference TRBV11-2 and TRBJ1-1): EAGVAQSPRYKIIEKRQSVAFWCNPISGHATLYWYQQILGQGPKLLIQFQNNGVVDDSQLPKDRFSAERLKGVDSTLKIQPAKLEDSAVYLCASSLDIGGYTEAFFGQGTRLTVV.

This clonotype was seen many times. The chain carries TRBV28 and TRBJ1-1; 11 bases are shared with TRBD1. The junction had 6 bases not matched to a gene; V was cut back by 6 bases and J by 6 bases. The CDR3 has 14 residues. Germline values: CDR1 MDHEN, CDR2 SYDVKM. The CDR3 spells CASSPWTGGAEAFF. The CDR3 DNA reads as TGTGCCAGCAGCCCCTGGACAGGGGGCGCTGAAGCTTTCTTT.

This clonotype was seen many times. The chain is built from TRBV7-3 and TRBJ2-3; weak D call: TRBD2 (7 bases). CDR1 is SGHTA, CDR2 FQGTGA, per germline. The V end was cut by 5 bases, the J end by 1 base, with 13 bases between. CDR3 length: 15 residues. In DNA, the CDR3 is TGTGCCAGCAGCACCTCGGGGGGCGGCACAGATACGCAGTATTTT. It is translated as CASSTSGGGTDTQYF.

This clonotype was counted only a few times. The V gene is TRBV6-4, the J gene TRBJ2-7, with D possibly TRBD1 on 5 matching bases. Germline CDR1 reads MRHNA; CDR2 reads SNTAGT. The germline V and J ends were trimmed by 7 bases and 1 base, with 14 bases remaining between them. The CDR3 runs 14 residues. The CDR3 DNA reads TGTGCCAGCACCCGGACATCTCTTTCCTACGAGCAGTACTTC. Translated: CASTRTSLSYEQYF.

The chain links TRBV28 to TRBJ2-5; maybe TRBD2 (5 bases). The CDR3 loop spans 16 amino acids. Germline assignment: CDR1 MDHEN and CDR2 SYDVKM. Deletions cut 3 bases from V and 2 bases from J, with 16 bases between. The CDR3 bases are TGTGCCAGCAGTTTCGGAGGCGGAGATGATCAAGAGACCCAGTACTTC. Translation: CASSFGGGDDQETQYF.

The chain employs TRBV28 and TRBJ2-7, with 9 bases aligning to TRBD2. This CDR3 has 14 amino acids. The trim removed 6 bases at V and 5 bases at J, leaving 8 bases unmatched. Germline V gene lookup returns CDR1 MDHEN and CDR2 SYDVKM. The CDR3 reads CASRNSGRKDEQYF. CDR3 DNA: TGTGCCAGCAGAAATAGCGGGAGAAAAGACGAGCAGTACTTC. The full variable domain, in which reference TRBV28 and TRBJ2-7 provide the parts outside the CDR3, is DVKVTQSSRYLVKRTGEKVFLECVQDMDHENMFWYRQDPGLGLRLIYFSYDVKMKEKGDIPEGYSVSREKKERFSLILESASTNQTSMYLCASRNSGRKDEQYFGPGTRLTVT.

This chain joins TRBV29-1 and TRBJ2-3; D is unresolved. V was cut by 7 bases and J by 2 bases, with 10 bases left in between. The V gene's germline CDR1 is SQVTM and CDR2 ANQGSEA. The CDR3 sequence is 12 residues long. The chain's CDR3 is CSAHRDTDTQYF. The CDR3 DNA sequence: TGCAGCGCCCACAGAGACACAGATACGCAGTATTTT.

This clonotype was found many times. The V gene is TRBV11-2, the J gene TRBJ2-7, with D possibly being TRBD2 (6 bases). V was clipped by 2 bases and J by 3 bases, with 14 bases between them. Germline loops: CDR1 SGHAT, CDR2 FQNNGV. The CDR3 has 15 residues. CDR3 nucleotide sequence: TGTGCCAGCAGCTTACTGGGGCTCGGGGGCTACGAGCAGTACTTC. Protein product: CASSLLGLGGYEQYF.

The V and J genes are TRBV5-1 and TRBJ2-3, with 9 positions matching TRBD1. V shed 4 bases, J shed 8 bases, and the junction held 2 bases outside the gene matches. Germline V lookup: CDR1 SGHRS, CDR2 YFSETQ. CDR3 size: 12 residues. In DNA, the CDR3 is TGCGCCAGCAGCGTACAGGGGGCTACGCAGTATTTT. Its translation: CASSVQGATQYF.

This clonotype was seen at least ten times. This chain connects TRBV28 to TRBJ1-5; D is undetermined. V was pared by 11 bases and J by 2 bases, with 16 bases between. Germline assignment: CDR1 MDHEN and CDR2 SYDVKM. The CDR3 extends over 14 amino acids. The CDR3 DNA reads as TGTGCCGTCGTCTCTCCTTGGCGCAATCAGCCCCAGCATTTT. Its protein product is CAVVSPWRNQPQHF.

Ten or more counts support this clonotype. The J gene is TRBJ2-3, the V gene TRBV5-1, with TRBD2 matching over 7 bases. The CDR3 is 16 amino acids. Trimming took 0 bases from V and 5 from J; bases not matched to a gene: 9. In germline, CDR1 is SGHRS, CDR2 YFSETQ. CDR3 sequence (DNA): TGCGCCAGCAGCTTGGAGGTAGCGGGTGCTGGAGATACGCAGTATTTT. Translating it yields CASSLEVAGAGDTQYF.

This clonotype has a count of ten or more. The gene calls are TRBV27 and TRBJ1-6; D is uncertain. The germline CDR1 and CDR2 sequences are MNHEY and SMNVEV (reference sequence). Deletions cut 3 bases from V and 6 bases from J, with 3 bases between. The CDR3 covers 12 residues. The CDR3 reads CASSFPNSPLHF. CDR3 bases: TGTGCCAGCAGTTTTCCTAATTCACCCCTCCACTTT.

The chain links TRBV27 to TRBJ2-6, with TRBD1 as a possible D gene (6 bases). The V end lost 8 bases, the J end lost 9 bases, and 20 bases lay between the germline ends. This CDR3 is 15 amino acids long. Germline assignment: CDR1 MNHEY and CDR2 SMNVEV (reference sequence). DNA of the CDR3: TGTGCCAGCGGTACAATCCGGGACACGGTCAACGTCCTGACTTTC. Protein sequence: CASGTIRDTVNVLTF.

V and J are TRBV19 and TRBJ1-1; D is unclear. V gave up 3 bases and J gave up 11 bases, with 13 bases separating them. Germline V CDR1 and CDR2: LNHDA, SQIVND (reference sequence). This CDR3 region has 12 residues. CDR3 residues: CASSIPRVEAFF. The CDR3, as DNA: TGTGCCAGTAGTATTCCGAGGGTAGAGGCTTTCTTT. Drawing the rest from reference TRBV19 and TRBJ1-1, the complete variable domain is DGGITQSPKYLFRKEGQNVTLSCEQNLNHDAMYWYRQDPGQGLRLIYYSQIVNDFQKGDIAEGYSVSREKKESFPLTVTSAQKNPTAFYLCASSIPRVEAFFGQGTRLTVV.

This clonotype was found a few times. The J gene is TRBJ1-1, the V gene TRBV18; no clear D gene. This CDR3 contains 15 residues. The germline gives CDR1 KGHSH, CDR2 LQKENI. The V end was cut by 3 bases, the J end by 3 bases, with 14 bases between. The chain's CDR3 is CASSPISLVDTEAFF. The CDR3 coding sequence is TGTGCCAGCTCACCTATTTCTTTGGTGGACACTGAAGCTTTCTTT.

About this clonotype itself: The junction and the germline gene differ at one end; a read error may be behind it. This rearrangement joins TRBV20-1 to TRBJ2-3; D is possibly TRBD2 (5 bases). CDR1 and CDR2 (germline): DFQATT, SNEGSKA (reference sequence). The CDR3 covers 14 residues. The CDR3 sequence: CSARERPYTDTQYF. The CDR3 region has the DNA TGCAGTGCTCGAGAGCGGCCATACACAGATACGCAGTATTTT.